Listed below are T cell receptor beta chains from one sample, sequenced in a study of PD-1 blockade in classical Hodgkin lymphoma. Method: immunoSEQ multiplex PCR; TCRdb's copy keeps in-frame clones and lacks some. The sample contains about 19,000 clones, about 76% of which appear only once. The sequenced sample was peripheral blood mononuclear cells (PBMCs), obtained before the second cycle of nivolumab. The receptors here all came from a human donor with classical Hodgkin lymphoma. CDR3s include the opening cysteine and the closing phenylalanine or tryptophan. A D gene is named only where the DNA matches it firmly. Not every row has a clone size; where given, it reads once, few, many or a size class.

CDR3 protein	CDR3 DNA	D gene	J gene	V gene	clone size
CASSLQGSHEQYF	TGTGCCAGCAGTTTACAGGGGTCCCACGAGCAGTACTTC	TRBD1	TRBJ2-7	TRBV11-3	NA
CASSGRMVGLGTDTQYF	TGTGCCTCTAGCGGGAGGATGGTGGGGCTCGGCACAGATACGCAGTATTTT	TRBD2	TRBJ2-3	TRBV11-3	once
CASSPGRGPTDTQYF	TGCGCCAGCAGCCCGGGCAGAGGGCCCACAGATACGCAGTATTTT	NA	TRBJ2-3	TRBV5-1	NA
CASSLTQEQYF	TGTGCCAGCAGCTTGACCCAGGAGCAGTACTTC	NA	TRBJ2-7	TRBV5-5	few
CASSLTGGPQNEQYF	TGTGCCAGCTCACTAACAGGGGGCCCACAGAACGAGCAGTACTTC	TRBD1	TRBJ2-7	TRBV18	NA
CASASNEAFF	TGCGCCAGCGCCTCAAATGAAGCTTTCTTT	NA	TRBJ1-1	TRBV10-2	NA
CASSQTSGGTDTQYF	TGTGCCAGCAGTCAGACTAGCGGGGGGACAGATACGCAGTATTTT	TRBD2	TRBJ2-3	TRBV6-5	NA
CASSLNSGGGYNEQFF	TGCGCCAGCAGCTTGAATAGCGGGGGAGGCTACAATGAGCAGTTCTTC	TRBD2	TRBJ2-1	TRBV5-1	NA
CASSGRRGYGYTF	TGTGCCAGCAGCGGCCGCAGGGGCTATGGCTACACCTTC	NA	TRBJ1-2	TRBV7-9	NA
CASRAGTSGSEQYF	TGTGCCAGCAGGGCCGGGACTAGCGGATCCGAGCAGTACTTC	TRBD2	TRBJ2-7	TRBV6-5	NA
CASSLTGPGSGTDEQFF	TGTGCCAGCAGCTTAACAGGGCCGGGTAGCGGGACGGATGAGCAGTTCTTC	TRBD2	TRBJ2-1	TRBV7-3	NA
CASTEGTATQYF	TGTGCCAGCACCGAGGGGACAGCTACGCAGTATTTT	TRBD1	TRBJ2-3	TRBV6-5	NA
CASSSNRQAEGQPQHF	TGTGCCAGCAGCTCCAACCGACAGGCTGAGGGTCAGCCCCAGCATTTT	NA	TRBJ1-5	TRBV7-9	NA
CASSLGRTVVKETQYF	TGTGCCAGCAGCTTAGGTAGAACGGTAGTAAAAGAGACCCAGTACTTC	NA	TRBJ2-5	TRBV7-7	NA
CASSSFYEQYF	TGTGCCAGCAGCTCGTTTTACGAGCAGTACTTC	NA	TRBJ2-7	TRBV5-6	NA
CASSEGHRWGQPQHF	TGTGCCAGCAGCGAGGGACACCGGTGGGGCCAGCCCCAGCATTTT	NA	TRBJ1-5	TRBV2	NA
CASSAPAGGAGNTIYF	TGTGCCAGCAGTGCCCCGGCGGGGGGAGCTGGAAACACCATATATTTT	NA	TRBJ1-3	TRBV6-6	NA
CASSLGQGARETQYF	TGTGCCAGCAGCCTGGGACAGGGTGCTCGAGAGACCCAGTACTTC	TRBD1	TRBJ2-5	TRBV5-5	NA
CASSSTGVSEAFF	TGTGCCAGCAGCTCAACTGGGGTGTCTGAAGCTTTCTTT	NA	TRBJ1-1	TRBV7-2	NA
CASRRSSGNTIYF	TGTGCCAGCAGGAGGAGCTCTGGAAACACCATATATTTT	NA	TRBJ1-3	TRBV27	NA
CASSEPGKNEQFF	TGCGCCAGCAGTGAGCCAGGGAAAAATGAGCAGTTCTTC	NA	TRBJ2-1	TRBV10-1	NA
CASSDGGTSTDTQYF	TGTGCCAGCAGTGACGGTGGGACAAGCACAGATACGCAGTATTTT	NA	TRBJ2-3	TRBV6-4	NA
CASSPPGQNFYEQYF	TGTGCCAGCTCACCCCCGGGACAGAACTTCTACGAGCAGTACTTC	TRBD1	TRBJ2-7	TRBV18	NA
CASSARDTANTGELFF	TGTGCCAGCAGCGCGAGGGACACAGCGAACACCGGGGAGCTGTTTTTT	NA	TRBJ2-2	TRBV7-9	NA
CASSLAGGAYNEQFF	TGTGCCAGCAGCTTGGCCGGGGGGGCCTACAATGAGCAGTTCTTC	TRBD2	TRBJ2-1	TRBV5-8	few
CASSPSGRNTEAFF	TGTGCCAGCTCACCGTCGGGACGCAACACTGAAGCTTTCTTT	NA	TRBJ1-1	TRBV18	few
CASRIEPLAGVPGELFF	TGCGCCAGCAGGATAGAACCTTTAGCGGGAGTGCCCGGGGAGCTGTTTTTT	TRBD2	TRBJ2-2	TRBV5-1	NA
CASSQGLSGGSYGYTF	TGTGCCAGCAGCCAAGGTCTCTCAGGGGGGTCCTATGGCTACACCTTC	TRBD1	TRBJ1-2	TRBV14	few
CASSLAAGTGVYEQYF	TGTGCCAGCAGTCTAGCTGCCGGGACAGGGGTCTACGAGCAGTACTTC	TRBD1	TRBJ2-7	TRBV7-2	few
CASGLVPIGGHSYEQYF	TGTGCTAGTGGTTTGGTACCAATAGGGGGCCACTCCTACGAGCAGTACTTC	TRBD1	TRBJ2-7	TRBV12-5	NA
CASSSPGETQYF	TGTGCCAGCAGCAGTCCCGGGGAGACCCAGTACTTC	NA	TRBJ2-5	TRBV7-9	once
CASSPYYEQYF	TGTGCCAGTAGTCCCTACTACGAGCAGTACTTC	NA	TRBJ2-7	TRBV19	NA
CASRTGGSAKNIQYF	TGCGCCAGCAGAACAGGGGGAAGTGCCAAAAACATTCAGTACTTC	TRBD1	TRBJ2-4	TRBV10-2	NA
CASSVGTGSQETQYF	TGTGCCAGCAGCGTAGGGACAGGATCCCAAGAGACCCAGTACTTC	TRBD1	TRBJ2-5	TRBV9	NA
CASSIGAGARQPQHF	TGTGCCAGTAGTATAGGCGCGGGGGCCCGTCAGCCCCAGCATTTT	NA	TRBJ1-5	TRBV19	NA
CASSFSTGELFF	TGTGCCAGCAGTTTTTCCACCGGGGAGCTGTTTTTT	NA	TRBJ2-2	TRBV27	large
CASKGTSGAPYNEQFF	TGTGCCAGCAAGGGGACTAGCGGAGCCCCTTACAATGAGCAGTTCTTC	TRBD2	TRBJ2-1	TRBV2	NA
CASSTGTGEPGELFF	TGTGCCAGCTCAACAGGGACAGGGGAGCCCGGGGAGCTGTTTTTT	TRBD1	TRBJ2-2	TRBV18	once
CASSIEAGTYEQYF	TGTGCCAGTAGTATAGAAGCAGGTACCTACGAGCAGTACTTC	NA	TRBJ2-7	TRBV19	NA
CASRVEGKGSYEQYF	TGTGCCAGCAGGGTAGAGGGGAAGGGATCCTACGAGCAGTACTTC	NA	TRBJ2-7	TRBV6-4	NA
CASSQAQGSRYGYTF	TGCGCCAGCAGCCAAGCGCAGGGTAGTAGGTATGGCTACACCTTC	NA	TRBJ1-2	TRBV4-1	NA
CASSRDRGGYEQYF	TGTGCCAGCAGTCGGGACAGGGGGGGTTACGAGCAGTACTTC	TRBD1	TRBJ2-7	TRBV6-6	NA
CSARTGGETQYF	TGCAGCGCACGAACGGGGGGAGAGACCCAGTACTTC	TRBD2	TRBJ2-5	TRBV29-1	NA